This T cell receptor beta chain was observed in a study of blood T cell repertoires in COVID-19 (dated by TCRdb to 2018 to 2020). Study-wide context: Collaborator samples came from the United States, Italy and Spain and covered acute and convalescent phases of COVID-19. Subjects who had been exposed to COVID-19, were actively infected with it, or had recovered from it provided the deeply sampled blood TCRbeta repertoires that made up the dataset. The prospective study material was composed of cDNA or gDNA derived from T cells, B-cell-depleted T cells, or PBMCs. Where available, HLA class I and class II types were taken from metadata supplied by the sample provider and were not determined by assay-based typing. The samples were drawn from two sources: the first 160 participants of the ongoing ImmuneRACE study, and 950 to 1,500 subjects contributed by 6 global collaborators. A de-identified subject ID, COVID-19 status, age in years and sex were almost always included in the sample metadata. A freely available public database, intended as a resource for researchers studying the immune response to SARS-CoV-2, is where the repertoires were released.

Summary of the overall study and its limitations: The amount of clinical and demographic metadata varied by source and participant and was provided uncurated.

The CDR3, cysteine through phenylalanine, is 13 amino acids long. Kept here is only the CDR3 DNA, which spans 39 bases and is read in frame from base 1. The germline V gene supplies CDR1 LGHNT and CDR2 FRNRAP. Relative to germline, V is 1 base shorter and J is 3 bases shorter, with 6 bases between their ends. Note on this clone: Its antigen remains undetermined. No quality values exist for individual bases; no much larger clone is one base distant.

TCRbeta CDR3 regions were amplified from genomic DNA using the immunoSEQ Assay, a bias-controlled multiplex PCR. The authors' pipeline ran thus. Within the assay, amplification of reference gene primers was used to estimate how many nucleated cells each sample contained. Sequence reads were collapsed and filtered to measure the absolute abundance of every unique TCRbeta CDR3 rearrangement. For each sample, productive Simpson clonality was calculated as the square root of Simpson's diversity index over productive rearrangements. The table comes from immuneACCESS by way of TCRdb, which keeps in-frame sequences with V and J called. Part of the clones is missing from these tables; in studies checked, under half for an unresolved V gene and the rest for unknown reasons. For V, J and clone size, that table is used; D and trimming come from the DNA. This sample holds some 26,000 clones; under 85% were observed only once. About 40% of the sample rests with the top ten.

Whole blood was collected in K2EDTA tubes by collaborating institutions according to the institutions' own protocols. For TCRbeta analysis, collaborators shipped samples as frozen whole blood, isolated PBMCs, or DNA extracted from either of those sample types. The rearranged chain carries TRBV12-5 and TRBJ1-1; confidence is insufficient to name the D gene. The source is a man aged 65 to 85 with acute or convalescent COVID-19. Sequencing was carried out using peripheral blood. The CDR3 reads as follows: CASGLAPDTEAFF. The DNA reads as follows: TGTGCTAGTGGTTTGGCCCCGGACACTGAAGCTTTCTTT.